The 16 T cell receptor beta chains listed next were all sequenced from one sample in a study of blood T cell repertoires in COVID-19. Measured with immunoSEQ multiplex PCR; TCRdb has only the in-frame clones, and not every one. Seen here are more than 200,000 clones, around nine tenths observed once, and the top ten hold 1.3% to 1.5%. The specimen was peripheral blood. The receptor set was obtained from a man older than 75 with acute or convalescent COVID-19.

J is TRBJ2-3 and V is TRBV5-1; 7 nucleotides align to TRBD1. The CDR3 contains 15 residues. Germline V gene lookup returns CDR1 SGHRS and CDR2 YFSETQ. After removal of 5 bases from V and 2 bases from J, the junction contained 8 bases not matched to a gene. CDR3 in amino acids: CASRYAGTDTDTQYF. CDR3 bases: TGCGCCAGCAGATATGCCGGGACAGACACAGATACGCAGTATTTT.

The chain carries TRBV27 and TRBJ2-5; D is perhaps TRBD1 (6 bases). V was trimmed by 2 bases and J by 2 bases, leaving 15 bases between them. Germline V gene data show CDR1 as MNHEY and CDR2 as SMNVEV (reference sequence). The CDR3 covers 16 residues. The CDR3 is CASSLMPWTAQETQYF. The CDR3 bases are TGTGCCAGCAGTTTAATGCCCTGGACAGCGCAAGAGACCCAGTACTTC.

The chain joins TRBV3-1 (or the pseudogene TRBV3-2) to TRBJ2-3, with TRBD2 matching 12 bases. Germline CDR1 and CDR2: LGHDT and YNNKEL (reference sequence). This CDR3 contains 17 residues. J gave up 0 bases and V 4 bases, and 5 bases lay outside the gene matches. The CDR3 loop is CASSLGLAGTSTDTQYF. CDR3 DNA sequence: TGTGCCAGCAGCCTAGGACTAGCGGGAACTAGCACAGATACGCAGTATTTT.

The chain couples TRBV9 to TRBJ1-2; 8 positions match TRBD1. CDR1 and CDR2 (germline): SGDLS, YYNGEE. The ends lost 8 bases at V and 4 bases at J; junction bases unmatched: 1. This CDR3 is built from 11 residues. The CDR3 is CASGTGYGYTF. CDR3 DNA: TGTGCCAGTGGGACAGGCTATGGCTACACCTTC.

This clone was seen once. The chain employs TRBV7-2 and TRBJ2-1; 9 positions agree with TRBD2. J gave up 6 bases and V 1 base, and 7 bases lay outside the gene matches. This CDR3 has 16 amino acids. Germline values: CDR1 SGHTA, CDR2 FQGNSA. The CDR3 DNA sequence: TGTGCCAGCAGCTTAGATTTGGCTAGCGGGGTCAATGAGCAGTTCTTC. Protein sequence: CASSLDLASGVNEQFF.

The chain couples TRBV29-1 to TRBJ1-5, with 9 bases lining up with TRBD1. Losses at the gene ends were 6 bases for V and 3 bases for J; bases not matched to a gene: 6. Germline CDR1 is SQVTM and CDR2 is ANQGSEA. The CDR3 runs to 14 residues. This CDR3 is CSVVGQGNNQPQHF. The DNA of the CDR3 is TGCAGCGTGGTGGGACAGGGAAACAATCAGCCCCAGCATTTT. The full variable domain, in which reference TRBV29-1 and TRBJ1-5 provide the parts outside the CDR3, is SAVISQKPSRDICQRGTSLTIQCQVDSQVTMMFWYRQQPGQSLTLIATANQGSEATYESGFVIDKFPISRPNLTFSTLTVSNMSPEDSSIYLCSVVGQGNNQPQHFGDGTRLSIL.

CDR3 in DNA: TGTGCCAGCAGTTTATGGGGCAGGGGGCGCATACAGCCCCAGCATTTT. Translated, it gives CASSLWGRGRIQPQHF. The chain has TRBV28 and TRBJ1-5; 8 positions agree with TRBD1. The CDR3 totals 16 residues. The V gene end was trimmed by 0 bases and the J gene end by 7 bases; junction bases not matched to a gene: 8. Per germline, CDR1 MDHEN and CDR2 SYDVKM.

V gene TRBV14 combines with J gene TRBJ1-5, with a possible D match to TRBD1 (5 bases). The CDR3 has 14 residues. Germline V gives CDR1 SGHDN, CDR2 FVKESK. Trimming shortened V by 3 bases and J by 7 bases, and 13 bases separated the two germline ends. The CDR3 region is CASSQGGVRQPQHF. The CDR3 DNA follows: TGTGCCAGCAGCCAGGGGGGGGTCCGGCAGCCCCAGCATTTT.

V and J are TRBV2 and TRBJ1-5, with 7 positions matching TRBD1. The CDR3 has 17 residues. Per the germline V gene, CDR1 is SNHLY and CDR2 is FYNNEI. V was clipped by 6 bases and J by 0 bases; unmatched bases: 11. In DNA, the CDR3 is TGTGCCAGCAGGGATCCGGGACAGTCATATAGCAATCAGCCCCAGCATTTT. This sequence encodes CASRDPGQSYSNQPQHF.

The chain recombines TRBV9 with TRBJ1-6; weak D call: TRBD1 (5 bases). From germline, CDR1 is SGDLS and CDR2 YYNGEE. The CDR3 sequence is 17 residues long. V was pared by 4 bases and J by 7 bases, with 21 bases between. CDR3 nucleotides: TGTGCCAGCAGCCCACATCCCGGGACTGCCACAAATTCACCCCTCCACTTT. This translates into CASSPHPGTATNSPLHF.

The chain employs TRBV19 and TRBJ2-7, with TRBD2 identical over 13 bases. The CDR3 has 19 amino acids. Per the germline V gene, CDR1 is LNHDA and CDR2 is SQIVND (reference sequence). J was trimmed by 3 bases and V by 5 bases; bases with no gene match: 16. The CDR3 coding sequence is TGTGCCAGTAGTGGCCGCGGACTAGCGGGAGAATCTGGGCTCTACGAGCAGTACTTC. This sequence encodes CASSGRGLAGESGLYEQYF.

V and J are TRBV19 and TRBJ2-5; perhaps TRBD1 as D (6 bases). From germline, CDR1 is LNHDA and CDR2 SQIVND (reference sequence). The CDR3 is made up of 13 amino acids. Between the trimmed V and J ends, which lost 7 bases and 1 base, there was a span of 10 bases. The CDR3 spells CASTVTGQETQYF. The CDR3 DNA is TGTGCCAGTACCGTGACAGGCCAAGAGACCCAGTACTTC.

This chain joins TRBV19 and TRBJ2-1, with 10 bases fitting TRBD2. The germline CDR1 and CDR2 sequences are LNHDA and SQIVND (reference sequence). Trimming removed 1 base from V and 8 bases from J; junction bases left unmatched: 5. The CDR3 is 15 residues long. The chain's CDR3 is CASSIGLAGEDEQFF. In nucleotides, the CDR3 is TGTGCCAGTAGTATAGGGCTAGCGGGAGAGGATGAGCAGTTCTTC.

The CDR3 region has the DNA TGTGCCAGCAGGACTCAGGCAGGGGGGTACGAGCAGTACTTC. It encodes CASRTQAGGYEQYF. This sequence joins TRBV6-5 and TRBJ2-7, with D possibly TRBD1 on 7 matching bases. The ends were cut back, 6 bases at V and 4 bases at J, with 16 bases in the middle. The CDR3 totals 14 residues. CDR1 is MNHEY and CDR2 is SVGAGI in the germline V gene.

This clone was detected a few times. As DNA, the CDR3 is TGTGCCAGCACGACAGGGTATGGAAACACCATATATTTT. Its protein is CASTTGYGNTIYF. The chain recombines TRBV25-1 with TRBJ1-3, with TRBD1 matching over 7 bases. The V gene end was trimmed by 7 bases and the J gene end by 3 bases; junction bases not matched to a gene: 3. Germline values: CDR1 MGHDK, CDR2 SYGVNS. This CDR3 has 13 amino acids. The whole variable domain, filled in from reference TRBV25-1 and TRBJ1-3, reads EADIYQTPRYLVIGTGKKITLECSQTMGHDKMYWYQQDPGMELHLIHYSYGVNSTEKGDLSSESTVSRIRTEHFPLTLESARPSHTSQYLCASTTGYGNTIYFGEGSWLTVV.

The chain is built from TRBV18 and TRBJ1-2; TRBD1 is a possible D gene (6 bases). This CDR3 is 17 amino acids long. V was pared by 3 bases and J by 3 bases, with 20 bases between. Germline CDR1 and CDR2: KGHSH and LQKENI. For the CDR3, the DNA is TGTGCCAGCTCACCTTACGACCTCCTGGCAGGGGACTATGGCTACACCTTC. Translated: CASSPYDLLAGDYGYTF.